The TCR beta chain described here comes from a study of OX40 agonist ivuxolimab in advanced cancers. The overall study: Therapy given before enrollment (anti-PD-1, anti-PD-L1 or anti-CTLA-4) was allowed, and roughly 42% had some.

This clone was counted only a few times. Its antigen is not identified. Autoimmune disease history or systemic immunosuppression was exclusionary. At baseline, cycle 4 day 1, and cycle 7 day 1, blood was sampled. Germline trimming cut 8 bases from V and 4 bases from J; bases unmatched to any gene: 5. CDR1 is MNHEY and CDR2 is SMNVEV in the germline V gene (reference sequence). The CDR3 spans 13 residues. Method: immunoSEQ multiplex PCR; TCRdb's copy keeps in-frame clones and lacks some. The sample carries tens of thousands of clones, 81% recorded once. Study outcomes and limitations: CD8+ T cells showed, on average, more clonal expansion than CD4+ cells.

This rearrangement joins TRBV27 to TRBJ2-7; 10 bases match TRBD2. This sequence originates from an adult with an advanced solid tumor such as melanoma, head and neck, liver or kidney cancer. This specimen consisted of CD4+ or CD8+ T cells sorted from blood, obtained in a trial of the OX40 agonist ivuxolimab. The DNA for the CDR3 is TGTGCCAGCCGCTCGGGACTAGCGTACGAGCAGTACTTC. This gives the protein CASRSGLAYEQYF.